Listed below are T cell receptor beta chains from one sample, sequenced in a study of PD-L1 blockade in urothelial cancer. Here immunoSEQ multiplex PCR was the method, and the copy in TCRdb shows in-frame clones only, minus some. Here the sample spans 66,000 or so clones, approximately 91% being singletons. The sample here was PBMCs, taken around atezolizumab (anti-PD-L1) treatment. The receptors come from a man aged 55 to 70 with urothelial cancer. CDR3s include the opening cysteine and the closing phenylalanine or tryptophan. Each record gives: V gene, J gene, clone size, D gene, CDR3 DNA, CDR3 protein. D genes are given only for firm matches. Rows give clone size only sometimes, using once, few, many, or a class for an expanded clone.

>TRBV7-3|TRBJ2-2|few|.
TGTGCCAGCAGCTCCAAATTCACCGGGGAGCTGTTTTTT
CASSSKFTGELFF
>TRBV30|TRBJ2-7|.|.
TGTGCCTGGAGTGTTGGGTCAGGGGTCCCCTACGAGCAGTACTTC
CAWSVGSGVPYEQYF
>TRBV27|TRBJ2-7|.|.
TGTGCCAGCAGTTTAGTACCCCCAGGAAGCATAATCTACGAGCAGTACTTC
CASSLVPPGSIIYEQYF
>TRBV7-6|TRBJ2-3|.|.
TGTGCCAGCAGCTTCAGAGGGTATAGCACAGATACGCAGTATTTT
CASSFRGYSTDTQYF
>TRBV21-1|TRBJ1-3|.|.
TGTGCCAGCAGCAAGGGACAGGGTTCTGGAAACACCATATATTTT
CASSKGQGSGNTIYF
>TRBV6-5|TRBJ1-1|.|.
TGTGCCAGCAGTTACCACCTCATGGCATCGAACACTGAAGCTTTCTTT
CASSYHLMASNTEAFF
>TRBV7-9|TRBJ2-1|.|.
TGTGCCAGCAGCCGGAGCTACAATGAGCAGTTCTTC
CASSRSYNEQFF
>TRBV9|TRBJ1-1|.|.
TGTGCCAGCAGCGGAATTAGCGGGGCAGTTCACACTGAAGCTTTCTTT
CASSGISGAVHTEAFF
>TRBV28|TRBJ2-1|.|.
TGTGCCAGCAGTCCGGGGGGCCTCTACAATGAGCAGTTCTTC
CASSPGGLYNEQFF
>TRBV20-1|TRBJ2-7|.|.
TGCAGTGTTAGTCCGAGGTACGAGCAGTACTTC
CSVSPRYEQYF
>TRBV9|TRBJ2-5|.|.
TGTGCCAGCAGCGTACAGTGGAACAGTCAAGAGACCCAGTACTTC
CASSVQWNSQETQYF
>TRBV19|TRBJ2-7|.|TRBD1
TGTGCCAGTAGTATCGTCCTGGGACAGGGGTCCTACGAGCAGTACTTC
CASSIVLGQGSYEQYF
>TRBV19|TRBJ2-1|.|TRBD2
TGTGCCAGTAGTATCATTGGACTAGCGAGTTGGGGTGAGCAGTTCTTC
CASSIIGLASWGEQFF
>TRBV7-2|TRBJ2-5|once|TRBD2
TGTGCCAGCAGCTTGCTGGGGACTAGCGAAGAGACCCAGTACTTC
CASSLLGTSEETQYF
>TRBV19|TRBJ2-7|.|TRBD2
TGTGCCAGTAGTAATCCGCCGGGGGGGGCCTACGAGCAGTACTTC
CASSNPPGGAYEQYF
>TRBV7-8|TRBJ1-2|.|TRBD1
TGTGCCAGCAGCCCAACCAGGGGGATTGATGGCTACACCTTC
CASSPTRGIDGYTF
>TRBV27|TRBJ1-5|.|.
TGTGCCAGCAGGCTAACAGGGTGGAATCAGCCCCAGCATTTT
CASRLTGWNQPQHF
>TRBV5-6|TRBJ2-7|.|TRBD1
TGTGCCAGCAGCCCAGGACAGGGCCGCGAGCAGTACTTC
CASSPGQGREQYF
>TRBV7-9|TRBJ1-2|once|TRBD1
TGTGCCAGCAGCTTAGACAGGGGAGGCTACACCTTC
CASSLDRGGYTF
>TRBV14|TRBJ2-1|.|.
TGTGCCAGCAGCCAAGTGCGGTCTCAGGGACAGTTCTTC
CASSQVRSQGQFF
>TRBV4-1|TRBJ1-2|.|.
TGCGCCAGCAGCCAAGATTCAGCAGGGTCAGTATATGGCTACACCTTC
CASSQDSAGSVYGYTF
>TRBV20-1|TRBJ2-3|.|.
TGCAGTGCTCGTTTCACAGATACGCAGTATTTT
CSARFTDTQYF
>TRBV11-2|TRBJ2-3|.|TRBD2
TGTGCCAGCAGCTTAGTCAGGGCGGGGGGCACAGATACGCAGTATTTT
CASSLVRAGGTDTQYF
>TRBV5-6|TRBJ1-2|.|.
TGTGCCAGCAGACCCGGGACAAACTATGGCTACACCTTC
CASRPGTNYGYTF
>TRBV5-1|TRBJ2-1|few|TRBD2
TGCGCCAGCAGCTCAGCGGGGGGTGGCAATGAGCAGTTCTTC
CASSSAGGGNEQFF
>TRBV7-8|TRBJ2-3|once|.
TGTGCCAGCAGCTTAGTCAGGGACACAGATACGCAGTATTTT
CASSLVRDTDTQYF
>TRBV27|TRBJ1-6|few|.
TGTGCCAGCAGGGTACAGGGTCCAAATTCACCCCTCCACTTT
CASRVQGPNSPLHF
>TRBV9|TRBJ2-3|.|.
TGTGCCAGCAGCGCTAGGACAGTCACAGATACGCAGTATTTT
CASSARTVTDTQYF
>TRBV9|TRBJ1-3|.|.
TGTGCCAGCAGCGTAGCACAAGGAAACACCATATATTTT
CASSVAQGNTIYF
>TRBV18|TRBJ2-7|.|.
TGTGCCAGCTCACTCCAGGGACTTGCCTACGAGCAGTACTTC
CASSLQGLAYEQYF
>TRBV28|TRBJ2-7|.|.
TGTGCCAGCAGTTCCCCTTCCGAGCAGTACTTC
CASSSPSEQYF
>TRBV7-8|TRBJ2-2|few|TRBD2
TGTGCCAGCAGCCCAAGCGGGGGAAACACCGGGGAGCTGTTTTTT
CASSPSGGNTGELFF
>TRBV9|TRBJ1-1|.|.
TGTGCCAGCAGCCAGGGGATGAACACTGAAGCTTTCTTT
CASSQGMNTEAFF
>TRBV5-8|TRBJ1-2|.|.
TGTGCCAGCAGCTTGTTTTGGAGGGACGGACACTATGGCTACACCTTC
CASSLFWRDGHYGYTF
>TRBV2|TRBJ1-1|.|TRBD1
TGTGCCAGCAGTGGGATCGACAGGGCGGGTGAAGCTTTCTTT
CASSGIDRAGEAFF
>TRBV4-1|TRBJ2-3|.|TRBD2
TGCGCCAGCAGCCAAGAGGGGGTCGGGGGGTTCACAGATACGCAGTATTTT
CASSQEGVGGFTDTQYF
>TRBV27|TRBJ1-5|once|.
TGTGCCAGCAGTTTGGGCAGGGGACGACCCCAGCATTTT
CASSLGRGRPQHF
>TRBV19|TRBJ1-2|.|.
TGTGCCAGTAGGAGTGCGGCTAACTATGGCTACACCTTC
CASRSAANYGYTF
>TRBV10-3|TRBJ2-1|.|.
TGTGCCATCAGTGAGTCGAGACAGCGCTCCTACAATGAGCAGTTCTTC
CAISESRQRSYNEQFF
>TRBV7-3|TRBJ2-7|.|TRBD1
TGTGCCAGCAGCTTAACCGGGACAGGGGGACCCTACGAGCAGTACTTC
CASSLTGTGGPYEQYF
>TRBV18|TRBJ2-7|.|.
TGTGCCAGCTCTCTACAGGGTGACGAGCAGTACTTC
CASSLQGDEQYF
>TRBV7-2|TRBJ1-2|.|.
TGTGCCAGCAGCTTACTTCACAGGACCCTAGGGAACTATGGCTACACCTTC
CASSLLHRTLGNYGYTF
>TRBV9|TRBJ2-1|.|.
TGTGCCAGCAGCGTAGGACGGGAGACCTACAATGAGCAGTTCTTC
CASSVGRETYNEQFF
>TRBV14|TRBJ1-2|.|.
TGTGCCAGCAGCCAAGGGCGACAGACCTACTATGGCTACACCTTC
CASSQGRQTYYGYTF
>TRBV28|TRBJ1-5|.|.
TGTGCCAGCAGTTTGGGCAGGGCGAATCAGCCCCAGCATTTT
CASSLGRANQPQHF
>TRBV5-1|TRBJ2-2|.|.
TGCGCCAGCAGCTTGGAACGGGGGTCGAACACCGGGGAGCTGTTTTTT
CASSLERGSNTGELFF
>TRBV7-9|TRBJ1-4|.|.
TGTGCCAGCAGCTTCCTGGGCCAGAATGAAAAACTGTTTTTT
CASSFLGQNEKLFF
>TRBV11-2|TRBJ2-1|.|TRBD2
TGTGCCAGCAGCTTAGTTGGCGGGAGATTAAATGAGCAGTTCTTC
CASSLVGGRLNEQFF
>TRBV7-9|TRBJ2-6|.|.
TGTGCCAGCAGCTTTCAGGGCCCTGGGGCCAACGTCCTGACTTTC
CASSFQGPGANVLTF
>TRBV6-5|TRBJ2-5|.|.
TGTGCCAGCAGCCCGGGAGCGGAGACCCAGTACTTC
CASSPGAETQYF
>TRBV28|TRBJ2-7|.|TRBD2
TGTGCCAGCAATCTAGCGGGAGGGCCGCGGGAGCAGTACTTC
CASNLAGGPREQYF
>TRBV5-4|TRBJ1-1|.|TRBD1
TGTGCCAGCAGCTTGACAGGGGTGAGGACTGAAGCTTTCTTT
CASSLTGVRTEAFF
>TRBV27|TRBJ2-3|.|TRBD1
TGTGCCAGCACCGACAGGGGCACAGATACGCAGTATTTT
CASTDRGTDTQYF
>TRBV6-6|TRBJ1-1|.|.
TGTGCCAGCAGTTACAGCCCAATGAACACTGAAGCTTTCTTT
CASSYSPMNTEAFF